The 25 T cell receptor beta chains presented below share a single source sample, sequenced in a study of CD8 T cells in Susac syndrome. Random hexamers served to reverse transcribe about 0.5 to 1 ug RNA. TCRdb passed the immunoSEQ multiplex PCR reads through MiXCR, listing each CDR3 protein once. The sample contains some 190,000 distinct CDR3 sequences, around 95% of which appear only once. Sequencing was done on a sample of CD4+ T cells from PBMCs. The receptors were gathered from a human donor in good health.

The chain joins TRBV29-1 to TRBJ2-3, with D possibly TRBD1 on 5 matching bases. CDR1 SQVTM and CDR2 ANQGSEA come from the germline V gene. V was trimmed by 7 bases and J by 3 bases, leaving 17 bases between them. This CDR3 contains 14 residues. Here the CDR3 reads CSAGKGLGTDTQYF. As DNA, the CDR3 is TGCAGCGCAGGGAAGGGGCTGGGGACAGATACGCAGTATTTT.

The chain has TRBV20-1 and TRBJ2-7; D gene ambiguous. In germline, CDR1 is DFQATT, CDR2 SNEGSKA (reference sequence). The CDR3 is 15 residues long. Trimming cost V 5 bases and J 1 base, with 18 bases left between them. CDR3 in amino acids: CSASPTSDISYEQYF. DNA for the CDR3: TGCAGTGCTTCGCCAACCTCAGACATTTCCTACGAGCAGTACTTC.

This clonotype showed up just once. The chain links TRBV3-1 to TRBJ1-5; the D gene is possibly TRBD1 (5 bases). Deletions cut 0 bases from V and 4 bases from J, with 10 bases between. The CDR3 is 15 residues long. Germline V gives CDR1 LGHDT, CDR2 YNNKEL (reference sequence). The CDR3 DNA follows: TGTGCCAGCAGCCAAGATTCGGCAGGGAATCAGCCCCAGCATTTT. Translated, it gives CASSQDSAGNQPQHF.

The gene calls are TRBV11-2 and TRBJ2-5; D may be TRBD2 (5 bases). Deletions cut 0 bases from V and 2 bases from J, with 10 bases between. CDR1 SGHAT and CDR2 FQNNGV come from the germline V gene. CDR3 length: 15 residues. CDR3 sequence reads: CASSLDSGSQETQYF. CDR3 in DNA: TGTGCCAGCAGCTTAGATTCGGGGTCGCAAGAGACCCAGTACTTC. The variable domain in full, with the rest retrieved from reference TRBV11-2 and TRBJ2-5, is EAGVAQSPRYKIIEKRQSVAFWCNPISGHATLYWYQQILGQGPKLLIQFQNNGVVDDSQLPKDRFSAERLKGVDSTLKIQPAKLEDSAVYLCASSLDSGSQETQYFGPGTRLLVL.

The V and J genes are TRBV29-1 and TRBJ1-5; no clear D gene. V was pared by 3 bases and J by 3 bases, with 9 bases between. The CDR3 covers 13 residues. Germline V gene data show CDR1 as SQVTM and CDR2 as ANQGSEA. CDR3: CSVDTGDNQPQHF. The CDR3 DNA reads TGCAGCGTTGACACCGGGGACAATCAGCCCCAGCATTTT.

The chain joins TRBV20-1 to TRBJ1-1, with TRBD1 as a possible D gene (6 bases). The V gene lost 2 bases and the J gene lost 4 bases, with 17 bases spanning the gap. The CDR3 sequence is 15 residues long. Germline CDR1 DFQATT, CDR2 SNEGSKA (reference sequence). The CDR3 region is CSARLQGFSGTEAFF. As DNA, the CDR3 is TGCAGTGCTAGACTTCAGGGGTTCAGCGGCACTGAAGCTTTCTTT.

The rearrangement joins TRBV9 to TRBJ2-5; D is possibly TRBD1 (5 bases). This CDR3 is built from 13 residues. Trimming cost V 3 bases and J 5 bases, with 11 bases left between them. Looked up from germline, CDR1 is SGDLS and CDR2 is YYNGEE. The CDR3 region is CASSGQGMETQYF. CDR3 bases: TGTGCCAGCAGCGGGCAGGGTATGGAGACCCAGTACTTC.

The CDR3 sequence is CASSSRAVRLGELFF. As DNA, the CDR3 is TGTGCCAGCAGTTCGAGGGCCGTACGACTCGGGGAGCTGTTTTTT. The chain joins TRBV27 to TRBJ2-2, with D perhaps TRBD2 (5 bases). Germline V lookup: CDR1 MNHEY, CDR2 SMNVEV (reference sequence). V lost 4 bases and J 7 bases, leaving 16 bases between the germline ends. CDR3 size: 15 residues.

This chain uses TRBV20-1 with TRBJ2-4; 10 nucleotides agree with TRBD1. The CDR3 covers 14 residues. Germline CDR1 and CDR2: DFQATT and SNEGSKA (reference sequence). V shed 5 bases, J shed 5 bases, and the junction held 6 bases outside the gene matches. CDR3: CSAETGTGENIQYF. The CDR3 DNA is TGCAGTGCTGAAACCGGGACAGGGGAAAACATTCAGTACTTC.

The rearrangement uses TRBV6-1 and TRBJ2-3; 7 nucleotides line up with TRBD1. Per germline, CDR1 MNHNS and CDR2 SASEGT. The V segment lost 2 bases and the J segment 7 bases; nucleotides outside the gene matches: 12. The CDR3 sequence is 16 residues long. As DNA, the CDR3 is TGTGCCAGCAGTGAATCGTGGCAGGGGGTCAAATATACGCAGTATTTT. Protein sequence: CASSESWQGVKYTQYF.

V gene TRBV15 combines with J gene TRBJ2-1; TRBD2 aligns across 13 bases. The CDR3 runs to 18 residues. With 2 bases clipped from V and 6 bases from J, the junction kept 10 bases outside the gene matches. Looked up from germline, CDR1 is LNHNV and CDR2 is YYDKDF (reference sequence). CDR3 nucleotide sequence: TGTGCCACCAGCAGAAGGTGGGCAACTAGCGGGAGGGTCAATGAGCAGTTCTTC. Protein product: CATSRRWATSGRVNEQFF. Using reference TRBV15 and TRBJ2-1 for the parts outside the CDR3, the full variable domain is DAMVIQNPRYQVTQFGKPVTLSCSQTLNHNVMYWYQQKSSQAPKLLFHYYDKDFNNEADTPDNFQSRRPNTSFCFLDIRSPGLGDTAMYLCATSRRWATSGRVNEQFFGPGTRLTVL.

This sequence joins TRBV27 and TRBJ2-3; 8 bases are a match to TRBD1. The CDR3 has 18 amino acids. Germline CDR1 and CDR2: MNHEY and SMNVEV (reference sequence). V lost 0 bases, J lost 0 bases, and 8 bases stayed unmatched. CDR3 in DNA: TGTGCCAGCAGTTTATCCAGGGGGCTAGCTCCTAGCACAGATACGCAGTATTTT. Translating it yields CASSLSRGLAPSTDTQYF.

This rearrangement joins TRBV6-5 to TRBJ1-2, with D possibly matching TRBD1 (5 bases). This CDR3 contains 12 residues. Trimming took off 6 bases at V and 8 bases at J, with 13 bases between the two ends. Germline V gene sequence: CDR1 MNHEY, CDR2 SVGAGI. DNA for the CDR3: TGTGCCAGCAGACGGGGGGTTGAGGGCTACACCTTC. Translating gives CASRRGVEGYTF.

V and J are TRBV6-5 and TRBJ2-3; D is tentatively TRBD1 or TRBD2 (5 bases each). Trimming removed 2 bases at V and 5 bases at J, with 8 bases between. CDR3 length: 13 amino acids. Germline CDR1 reads MNHEY; CDR2 reads SVGAGI. The CDR3 region is CASSYGAGDTQYF. CDR3 nucleotide sequence: TGTGCCAGCAGTTACGGGGCGGGAGATACGCAGTATTTT.

This chain connects TRBV19 to TRBJ1-5; D is uncertain. Germline CDR1 and CDR2: LNHDA and SQIVND (reference sequence). V lost 9 bases to trimming and J lost 2 bases, with 14 bases between them. The CDR3 length is 14 residues. In DNA form, the CDR3 reads TGTGCCAGCAGCGGCAGCGGTGGCAATCAGCCCCAGCATTTT. Encoded protein: CASSGSGGNQPQHF.

This chain connects TRBV12-3 or TRBV12-4 to TRBJ1-1; D not resolved. The CDR3 totals 13 residues. V lost 3 bases and J 3 bases, leaving 8 bases between the germline ends. CDR3 nucleotide sequence: TGTGCCAGCAGTTTTAAGGAGGACACTGAAGCTTTCTTT. This gives the protein CASSFKEDTEAFF.

V and J are TRBV30 and TRBJ2-5, with D possibly being TRBD2 (5 bases). CDR3 length equals 13 residues. V dropped 5 bases and J dropped 1 base, with 11 bases sitting between them. Germline V CDR1 and CDR2: GTSNPN, SVGIG (reference sequence). The CDR3 region is CAWGSDTQETQYF. CDR3 DNA: TGTGCCTGGGGGAGCGACACCCAAGAGACCCAGTACTTC. Combining the CDR3 with reference TRBV30 and TRBJ2-5 gives the whole variable domain SQTIHQWPATLVQPVGSPLSLECTVEGTSNPNLYWYRQAAGRGLQLLFYSVGIGQISSEVPQNLSASRPQDRQFILSSKKLLLSDSGFYLCAWGSDTQETQYFGPGTRLLVL.

The CDR3 nucleotides are TGTGCCTGCCGAGGGGTCAATGAGCAGTTCTTC. Translation gives CACRGVNEQFF. V is TRBV30 and J is TRBJ2-1, with D perhaps assigned TRBD1 or TRBD2 (5 bases each). Per germline, CDR1 GTSNPN and CDR2 SVGIG (reference sequence). The CDR3 totals 11 residues. The V end was cut by 6 bases, the J end by 6 bases, with 9 bases between.

V usage is TRBV29-1 and J usage is TRBJ2-5; D perhaps matches TRBD2 (6 bases). Germline V lookup: CDR1 SQVTM, CDR2 ANQGSEA. Between the trimmed V and J ends, which lost 4 bases and 2 bases, there was a span of 17 bases. The CDR3 consists of 15 residues. The CDR3 region has the DNA TGCAGCGTTGCAGGGCTACAGGAGGGGCAAGAGACCCAGTACTTC. It translates to CSVAGLQEGQETQYF. Looking up the rest from reference TRBV29-1 and TRBJ2-5 gives the full variable domain: SAVISQKPSRDICQRGTSLTIQCQVDSQVTMMFWYRQQPGQSLTLIATANQGSEATYESGFVIDKFPISRPNLTFSTLTVSNMSPEDSSIYLCSVAGLQEGQETQYFGPGTRLLVL.

The genes are TRBV5-1 and TRBJ2-7, with TRBD1 matching 7 bases. This CDR3 region has 14 residues. The V segment lost 4 bases and the J segment 0 bases; nucleotides outside the gene matches: 4. Germline V CDR1 and CDR2: SGHRS, YFSETQ. CDR3 protein: CASSRDSFSYEQYV. The CDR3 DNA is TGCGCCAGCAGCAGGGACAGTTTCTCCTACGAGCAGTACGTC.

A single count supports this clonotype. The chain carries TRBV12-3 or TRBV12-4 and TRBJ2-5; 11 bases map to TRBD2. J was trimmed by 9 bases and V by 6 bases; bases with no gene match: 9. The CDR3 covers 14 residues. The CDR3 DNA reads TGTGCCAGCAGCCTGGGACTAGCGGTCGCGCCCCAGTACTTC. Residues: CASSLGLAVAPQYF.

The V call is TRBV28, the J call TRBJ1-5; no reliable D call. The CDR3 is 12 residues long. V was pared by 5 bases and J by 9 bases, with 11 bases between. Germline V lookup: CDR1 MDHEN, CDR2 SYDVKM. As DNA, the CDR3 is TGTGCCAGCAGTCCCCCGGGGAGGCCCCAGCATTTT. Amino acids: CASSPPGRPQHF.

The V and J genes are TRBV4-3 and TRBJ1-2; possible D gene TRBD1, 6 bases. This CDR3 has 14 amino acids. CDR1 is LGHNA and CDR2 is YSLEER in the germline V gene. Trimming shortened V by 1 base and J by 6 bases, and 12 bases separated the two germline ends. The CDR3: CASSQGQGWDGYTF. CDR3 in DNA: TGCGCCAGCAGCCAAGGGCAGGGGTGGGATGGCTACACCTTC.

This chain links TRBV14 with TRBJ2-4; D is possibly TRBD2 (5 bases). CDR1 SGHDN and CDR2 FVKESK come from the germline V gene. CDR3 length: 11 residues. The V end was cut by 6 bases, the J end by 6 bases, with 6 bases between. CDR3 nucleotide sequence: TGTGCCAGCAGTGCGGGAAACATTCAGTACTTC. Encoded protein: CASSAGNIQYF.

The chain employs TRBV6-6 and TRBJ2-7; D may correspond to TRBD1 or TRBD2 (6 bases each). The germline V and J ends were trimmed by 2 bases and 2 bases, with 13 bases remaining between them. In germline, CDR1 is MNHNY, CDR2 SVGAGI (reference sequence). CDR3 length: 15 residues. CDR3 residues: CASSYGGPQAYEQYF. The CDR3 DNA follows: TGTGCCAGCAGTTACGGGGGGCCCCAAGCCTACGAGCAGTACTTC.